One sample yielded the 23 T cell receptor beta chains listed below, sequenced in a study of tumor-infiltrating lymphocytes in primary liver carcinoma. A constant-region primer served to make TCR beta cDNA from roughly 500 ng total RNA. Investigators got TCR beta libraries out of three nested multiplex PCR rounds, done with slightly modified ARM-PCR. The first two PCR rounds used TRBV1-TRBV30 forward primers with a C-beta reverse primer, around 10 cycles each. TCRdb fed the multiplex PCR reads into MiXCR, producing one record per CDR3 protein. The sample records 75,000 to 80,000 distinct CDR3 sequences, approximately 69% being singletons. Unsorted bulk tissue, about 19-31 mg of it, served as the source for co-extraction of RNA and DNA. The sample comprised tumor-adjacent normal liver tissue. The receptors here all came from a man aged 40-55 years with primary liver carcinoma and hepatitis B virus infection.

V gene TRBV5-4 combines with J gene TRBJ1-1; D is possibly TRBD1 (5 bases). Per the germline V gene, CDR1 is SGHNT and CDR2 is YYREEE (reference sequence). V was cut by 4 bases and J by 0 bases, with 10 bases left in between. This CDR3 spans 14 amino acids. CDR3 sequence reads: CASSQQDMNTEAFF. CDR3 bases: TGTGCCAGCAGCCAACAGGACATGAACACTGAAGCTTTCTTT.

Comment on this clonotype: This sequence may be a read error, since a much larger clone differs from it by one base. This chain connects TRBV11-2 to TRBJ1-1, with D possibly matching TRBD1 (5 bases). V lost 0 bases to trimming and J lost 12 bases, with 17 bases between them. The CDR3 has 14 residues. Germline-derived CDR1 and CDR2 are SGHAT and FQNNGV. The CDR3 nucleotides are TGTGCCAGCAGCTTAGAGAGGGGCAGGACGGAAACTTTCTTT. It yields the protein CASSLERGRTETFF.

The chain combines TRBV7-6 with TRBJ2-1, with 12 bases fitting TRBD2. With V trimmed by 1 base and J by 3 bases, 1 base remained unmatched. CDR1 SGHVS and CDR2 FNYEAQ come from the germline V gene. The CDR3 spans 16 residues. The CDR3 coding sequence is TGTGCCAGCAGCTTAGTACTAGCGGGAGGCTACAATGAGCAGTTCTTC. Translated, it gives CASSLVLAGGYNEQFF.

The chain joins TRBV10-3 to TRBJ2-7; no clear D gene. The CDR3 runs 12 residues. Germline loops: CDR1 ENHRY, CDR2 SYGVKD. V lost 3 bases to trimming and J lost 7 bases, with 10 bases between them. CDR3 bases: TGTGCCATCAGTGAAGCAGAGCGAGAGCAGTACTTC. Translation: CAISEAEREQYF.

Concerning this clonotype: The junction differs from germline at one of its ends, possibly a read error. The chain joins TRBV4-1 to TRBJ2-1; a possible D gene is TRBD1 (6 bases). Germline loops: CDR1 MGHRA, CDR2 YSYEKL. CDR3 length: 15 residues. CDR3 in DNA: TGCGCAAGCAGCCGAGGGACAAGCAACTACAATGAGCAGTTCTTC. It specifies CASSRGTSNYNEQFF.

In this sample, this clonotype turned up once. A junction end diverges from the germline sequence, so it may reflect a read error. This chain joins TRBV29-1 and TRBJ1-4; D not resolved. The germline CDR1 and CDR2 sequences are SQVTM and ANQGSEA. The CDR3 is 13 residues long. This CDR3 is CNVVMDSTEKLFF. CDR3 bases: TGCAACGTTGTAATGGATTCGACCGAAAAACTGTTTTTT. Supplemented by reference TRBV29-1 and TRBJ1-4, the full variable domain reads SAVISQKPSRDICQRGTSLTIQCQVDSQVTMMFWYRQQPGQSLTLIATANQGSEATYESGFVIDKFPISRPNLTFSTLTVSNMSPEDSSIYLCNVVMDSTEKLFFGSGTQLSVL.

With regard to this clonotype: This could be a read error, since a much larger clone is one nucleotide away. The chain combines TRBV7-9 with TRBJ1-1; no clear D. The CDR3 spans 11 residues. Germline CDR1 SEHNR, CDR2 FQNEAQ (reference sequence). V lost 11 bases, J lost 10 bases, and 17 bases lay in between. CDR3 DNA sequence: TGTGCCTCTGGGCTCGGATCTGGAGCTTTCTTT. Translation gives CASGLGSGAFF.

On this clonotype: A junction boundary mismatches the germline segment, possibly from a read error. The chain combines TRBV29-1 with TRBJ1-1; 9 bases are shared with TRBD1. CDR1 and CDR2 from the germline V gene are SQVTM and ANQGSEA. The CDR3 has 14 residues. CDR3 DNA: TGCAGGATAGGACAGGGGTTGGGGAACGCTGAAGCTTTCTTT. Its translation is CRIGQGLGNAEAFF.

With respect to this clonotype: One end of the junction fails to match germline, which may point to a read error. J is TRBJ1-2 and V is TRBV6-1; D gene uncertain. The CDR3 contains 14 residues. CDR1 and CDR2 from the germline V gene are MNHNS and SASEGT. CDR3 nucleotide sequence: TGTGCTAGCAGTGATAGTCACGATAACTATGGCTACACCTTC. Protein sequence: CASSDSHDNYGYTF.

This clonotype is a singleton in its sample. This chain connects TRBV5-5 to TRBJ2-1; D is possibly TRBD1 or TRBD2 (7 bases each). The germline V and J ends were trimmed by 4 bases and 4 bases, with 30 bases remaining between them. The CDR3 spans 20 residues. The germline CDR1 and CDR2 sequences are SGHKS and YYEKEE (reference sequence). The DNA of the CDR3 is TGTGCCAGCAGCCAAAAACAGGGGAACGATTTCGGGCGGGGGTACAATGAGCAGTTCTTC. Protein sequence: CASSQKQGNDFGRGYNEQFF.

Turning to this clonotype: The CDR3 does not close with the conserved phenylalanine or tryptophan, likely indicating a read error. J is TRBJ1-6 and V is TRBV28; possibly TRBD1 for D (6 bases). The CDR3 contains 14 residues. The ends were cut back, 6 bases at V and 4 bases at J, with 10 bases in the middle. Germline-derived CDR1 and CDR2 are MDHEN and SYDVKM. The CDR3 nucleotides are TGTGCCAGCAGCACAACAGGGTATAATTCACCCCTCCACTAT. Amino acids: CASSTTGYNSPLHY.

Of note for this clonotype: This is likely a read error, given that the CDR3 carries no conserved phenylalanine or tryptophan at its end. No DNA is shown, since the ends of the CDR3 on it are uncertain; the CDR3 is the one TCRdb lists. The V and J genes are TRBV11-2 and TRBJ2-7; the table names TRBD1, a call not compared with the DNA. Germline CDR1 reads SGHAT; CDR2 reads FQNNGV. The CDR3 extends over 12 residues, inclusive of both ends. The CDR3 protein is CASSPGGYERYY.

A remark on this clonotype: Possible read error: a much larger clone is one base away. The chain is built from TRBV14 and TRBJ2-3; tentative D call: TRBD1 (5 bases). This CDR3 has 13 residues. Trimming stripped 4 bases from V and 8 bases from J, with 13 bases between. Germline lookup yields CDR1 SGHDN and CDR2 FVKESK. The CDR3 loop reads CASSPTERTTQYF. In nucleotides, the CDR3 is TGTGCCAGCAGCCCGACAGAACGGACTACGCAGTATTTT.

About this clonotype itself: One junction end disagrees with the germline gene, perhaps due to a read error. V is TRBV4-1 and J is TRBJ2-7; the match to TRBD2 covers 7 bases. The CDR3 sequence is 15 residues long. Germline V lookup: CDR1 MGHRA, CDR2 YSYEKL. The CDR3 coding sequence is TGCACCAGCAGCCAAGGTACGGGAGGAGGGTTCGAGCAGTACTTC. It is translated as CTSSQGTGGGFEQYF.

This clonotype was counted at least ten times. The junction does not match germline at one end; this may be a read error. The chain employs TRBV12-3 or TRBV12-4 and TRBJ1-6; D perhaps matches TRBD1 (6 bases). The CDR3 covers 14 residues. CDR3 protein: CVSSSGAGDSPLHF. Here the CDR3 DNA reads TGTGTCAGCAGCTCCGGGGCAGGGGATTCACCCCTCCACTTT.

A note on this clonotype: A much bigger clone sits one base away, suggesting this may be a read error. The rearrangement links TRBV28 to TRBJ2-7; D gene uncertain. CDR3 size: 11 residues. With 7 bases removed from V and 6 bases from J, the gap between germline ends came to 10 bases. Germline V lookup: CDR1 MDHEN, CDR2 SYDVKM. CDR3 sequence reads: CASKFEAEQYF. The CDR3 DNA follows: TGTGCCAGCAAGTTTGAGGCCGAGCAGTACTTC.

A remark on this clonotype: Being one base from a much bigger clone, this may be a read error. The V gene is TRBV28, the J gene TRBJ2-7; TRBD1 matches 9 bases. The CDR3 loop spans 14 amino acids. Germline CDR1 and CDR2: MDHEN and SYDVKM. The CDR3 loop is CASRGTGIIYEQCF. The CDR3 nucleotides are TGTGCCAGCAGAGGGACAGGGATAATTTACGAGCAGTGCTTC.

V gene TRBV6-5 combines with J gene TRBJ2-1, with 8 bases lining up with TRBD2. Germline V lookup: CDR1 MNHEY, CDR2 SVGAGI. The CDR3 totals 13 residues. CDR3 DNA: TGTGGCAGGGCTCAGGGACTAGGAAAGGAGCAGTTCTTC. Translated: CGRAQGLGKEQFF.

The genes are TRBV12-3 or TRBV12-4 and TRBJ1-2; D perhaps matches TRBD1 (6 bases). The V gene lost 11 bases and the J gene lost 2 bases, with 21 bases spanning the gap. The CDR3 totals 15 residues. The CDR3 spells CAPSLATGANYGYTF. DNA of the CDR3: TGTGCCCCCAGTTTAGCGACAGGAGCAAACTATGGCTACACCTTC.

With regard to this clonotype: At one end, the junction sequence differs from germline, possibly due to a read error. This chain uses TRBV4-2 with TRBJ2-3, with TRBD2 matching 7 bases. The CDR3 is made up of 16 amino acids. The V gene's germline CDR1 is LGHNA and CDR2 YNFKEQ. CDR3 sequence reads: CASSQELAPRADTQYF. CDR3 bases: TGTGCTAGCAGCCAAGAACTAGCGCCACGCGCAGATACGCAGTATTTT.

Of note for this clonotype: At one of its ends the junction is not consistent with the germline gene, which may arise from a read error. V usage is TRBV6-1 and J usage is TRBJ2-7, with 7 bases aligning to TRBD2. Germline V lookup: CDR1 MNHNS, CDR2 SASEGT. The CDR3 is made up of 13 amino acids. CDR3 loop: CVSSPAGLYEQYF. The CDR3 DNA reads TGTGTCAGCAGTCCTGCGGGACTATACGAGCAGTACTTC.

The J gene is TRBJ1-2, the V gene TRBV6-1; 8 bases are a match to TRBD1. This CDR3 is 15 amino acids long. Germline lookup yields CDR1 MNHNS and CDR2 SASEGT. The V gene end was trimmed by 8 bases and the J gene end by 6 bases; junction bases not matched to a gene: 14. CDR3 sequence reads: CASCKQPGGANGYTF. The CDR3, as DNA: TGTGCCAGCTGTAAGCAGCCAGGGGGCGCGAATGGCTACACCTTC.

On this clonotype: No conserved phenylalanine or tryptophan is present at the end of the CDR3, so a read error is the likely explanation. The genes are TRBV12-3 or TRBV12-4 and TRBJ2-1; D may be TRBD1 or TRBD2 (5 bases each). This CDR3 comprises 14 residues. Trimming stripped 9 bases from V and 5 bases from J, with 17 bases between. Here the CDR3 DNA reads TGTGCCAGTAGTGACCTGGGACCGAACAATGAGCAGTTCATC. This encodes CASSDLGPNNEQFI.